The T cell receptor beta chain described here comes from a study of blood T cell repertoires in COVID-19. For the study at large: From the United States, Italy and Spain came samples of acute and convalescent COVID-19. Sources were T cells, B-cell-depleted T cells, or PBMCs; the material itself was cDNA or gDNA.

Trimming took 3 bases from V and 4 from J, leaving 12 bases between them. Germline CDR1 is KGHSH and CDR2 is LQKENI. This CDR3 has 15 residues. Per the study methods: Estimation of nucleated cell counts relied on the amplification of reference gene primers. This table comes from immunoSEQ multiplex PCR, and its TCRdb copy is limited to in-frame clones, with some not included. V, J and clone size reflect that table, while D and trimming were determined from the DNA. The table shows under 200,000 clones, with around 84% occurring only once. The clonotype comes from a man aged 35 to 55 with acute or convalescent COVID-19. The chain joins TRBV18 to TRBJ2-2; D is possibly TRBD2 (6 bases). The source material was peripheral blood. CDR3 nucleotide sequence: TGTGCCAGCTCACCGGGAGGAACGAGCACCGGGGAGCTGTTTTTT. Its translation is CASSPGGTSTGELFF.